The present entry profiles one T cell receptor (beta chain) with its context. Antigen unknown. Clones were sequenced by immunoSEQ multiplex PCR, and TCRdb holds only the in-frame ones, with some missing. The sample has more than 20,000 clones; around 80% are singletons. Losses at the gene ends were 0 bases for V and 5 bases for J; bases not matched to a gene: 3. The germline V gene has CDR1 SGHDT and CDR2 YYEEEE. The CDR3 length is 15 residues. The data belong to a study of T cells in narcolepsy. Findings and caveats of the study: Same-patient CSF and blood CD4+ T cell clonotypes included HCRT-specific and TRIB2-specific autoreactive ones. Reportedly, autoreactive clonotypes were serially detected in patients' blood but not controls'. Autoreactive clone sequences were missing from some blood memory CD4+ repertoires.

This receptor was obtained from a human donor in good health. The sequencing sample was made of memory (CD45RA-) CD4+ T cells from blood. The chain recombines TRBV5-6 with TRBJ2-3; 10 bases line up with TRBD2. CDR3 region: CASSLGSSGGDTQYF. The CDR3 region has the DNA TGTGCCAGCAGCTTGGGGTCTAGCGGGGGAGATACGCAGTATTTT.